The 21 T cell receptor beta chains below were found in one sample sequenced in a study of blood T cell repertoires in COVID-19. Using immunoSEQ multiplex PCR, the repertoire was profiled, and TCRdb retains in-frame clones only, with some absent. The sample has 250,000 to 300,000 clones, approximately 90% seen once. The sequenced sample consisted of peripheral blood. The receptors derive from a woman in her 50s with COVID-19, enrolled during active disease.

The chain carries TRBV5-5 and TRBJ2-5; TRBD2 matches 14 bases. The trim removed 0 bases at V and 5 bases at J, leaving 6 bases unmatched. Germline-derived CDR1 and CDR2 are SGHKS and YYEKEE (reference sequence). CDR3 size: 17 residues. The DNA of the CDR3 is TGTGCCAGCAGCTTGGGGGGACTAGCGGGAGAGTCGGAGACCCAGTACTTC. Amino acid sequence: CASSLGGLAGESETQYF.

The J gene is TRBJ2-2, the V gene TRBV6-5, with TRBD1 identical over 7 bases. Trimming at V came to 2 bases and at J to 2 bases, leaving 2 bases not matched to a gene. In germline, CDR1 is MNHEY, CDR2 SVGAGI. CDR3 length: 15 amino acids. Here the CDR3 DNA reads TGTGCCAGCAGTTACCGAGGGGGCAACACCGGGGAGCTGTTTTTT. Protein sequence: CASSYRGGNTGELFF.

The rearrangement joins TRBV4-2 to TRBJ1-4; maybe TRBD1 (5 bases). The CDR3 spans 15 residues. CDR1 is LGHNA, CDR2 YNFKEQ, per germline. Trimming took 0 bases from V and 8 from J, leaving 13 bases between them. The CDR3 reads CASSQDRQGGEKLFF. The CDR3 bases are TGTGCCAGCAGCCAAGATAGGCAGGGTGGGGAAAAACTGTTTTTT.

The chain recombines TRBV19 with TRBJ2-4; TRBD2 aligns across 13 bases. The CDR3 loop spans 15 amino acids. Germline CDR1 LNHDA, CDR2 SQIVND (reference sequence). V trimming: 7 bases; J trimming: 10 bases; junction bases outside the gene matches: 10. The chain's CDR3 is CASIGAGTSGTIQYF. The DNA of the CDR3 is TGTGCCAGTATTGGGGCCGGGACTAGCGGGACAATTCAGTACTTC.

CDR3 sequence reads: CASSLTGFFSGNTIYF. CDR3 DNA sequence: TGTGCCAGCAGCTTGACAGGGTTTTTTTCTGGAAACACCATATATTTT. V usage is TRBV5-6 and J usage is TRBJ1-3, with D possibly matching TRBD1 (6 bases). V lost 1 base and J 1 base, leaving 12 bases between the germline ends. CDR3 length equals 16 residues. The germline V gene has CDR1 SGHDT and CDR2 YYEEEE.

The rearrangement uses TRBV30 and TRBJ1-4; no firm D call. This CDR3 has 15 amino acids. Trimming left V 2 bases short and J 8 bases short, with 18 bases between. Germline CDR1 and CDR2: GTSNPN and SVGIG (reference sequence). CDR3 sequence: CAWSSPSFGSEKLFF. The CDR3 coding sequence is TGTGCCTGGAGTAGTCCCTCTTTCGGGTCCGAAAAACTGTTTTTT.

This clone was observed many times. This chain joins TRBV18 and TRBJ1-1, with TRBD1 matching over 8 bases. This CDR3 is built from 15 residues. V lost 3 bases to trimming and J lost 3 bases; unmatched junction nucleotides: 6. The germline gives CDR1 KGHSH, CDR2 LQKENI. CDR3 sequence (DNA): TGTGCCAGCTCACCCCCAAGGACAGGGCACACTGAAGCTTTCTTT. This gives the protein CASSPPRTGHTEAFF.

This chain connects TRBV7-2 to TRBJ2-7; D perhaps matches TRBD2 (6 bases). Per the germline V gene, CDR1 is SGHTA and CDR2 is FQGNSA. Deletions cut 5 bases from V and 4 bases from J, with 21 bases between. The CDR3 is 16 amino acids. CDR3 coding DNA: TGTGCCAGCAGCCTGGGAGGAGCGGGCGGAATGTACGAGCAGTACTTC. It codes for CASSLGGAGGMYEQYF.

The chain carries TRBV25-1 and TRBJ1-4, with unresolved D. CDR1 MGHDK and CDR2 SYGVNS come from the germline V gene. V was cut by 1 base and J by 8 bases, with 5 bases left in between. The CDR3 totals 12 residues. CDR3 sequence: CASSEFLEKLFF. The DNA for the CDR3 is TGTGCCAGCAGTGAATTTCTCGAAAAACTGTTTTTT.

The J gene is TRBJ2-3, the V gene TRBV19; 10 bases line up with TRBD1. Germline V gives CDR1 LNHDA, CDR2 SQIVND (reference sequence). The CDR3 sequence is 13 residues long. J gave up 5 bases and V 6 bases, and 2 bases lay outside the gene matches. The CDR3 coding sequence is TGTGCCAGTAGGGGGACAGGGGTAGATACGCAGTATTTT. It codes for CASRGTGVDTQYF.

The J gene is TRBJ1-2, the V gene TRBV19; TRBD1 agrees at 9 bases. The CDR3 covers 13 residues. The germline gives CDR1 LNHDA, CDR2 SQIVND (reference sequence). Trimming at V came to 3 bases and at J to 7 bases, leaving 3 bases not matched to a gene. The CDR3 DNA is TGTGCCAGTAGTATGGGGACAGGGTTTGGCTACACCTTC. Its protein is CASSMGTGFGYTF.

The rearrangement joins TRBV21-1 to TRBJ1-1; the DNA was not used to check the table's D call, TRBD1. TRBV21-1 is classified as a pseudogene. The CDR3 covers 15 residues. The CDR3 loop reads CASSKFWTVNTEAFF. The CDR3, as DNA: TGTGCCAGCAGCAAGTTCTGGACAGTCAACACTGAAGCTTTCTTT.

The chain recombines TRBV18 with TRBJ2-5; the D is unclear. The germline V and J ends were trimmed by 3 bases and 5 bases, with 10 bases remaining between them. Per germline, CDR1 KGHSH and CDR2 LQKENI. The CDR3 runs 13 residues. The CDR3 nucleotides are TGTGCCAGCTCACCGGATGTGAGGGAGACCCAGTACTTC. Protein product: CASSPDVRETQYF. The full variable domain, with the rest looked up from reference TRBV18 and TRBJ2-5, is NAGVMQNPRHLVRRRGQEARLRCSPMKGHSHVYWYRQLPEEGLKFMVYLQKENIIDESGMPKERFSAEFPKEGPSILRIQQVVRGDSAAYFCASSPDVRETQYFGPGTRLLVL.

The J gene is TRBJ1-2, the V gene TRBV21-1; TRBD1, the table's D call, was not compared with the DNA. TRBV21-1 is a pseudogene segment. The CDR3 spans 14 residues. The CDR3 is CASSAPGTNYGYTF. DNA for the CDR3: TGTGCCAGCAGCGCCCCCGGGACAAACTATGGCTACACCTTC.

The rearrangement joins TRBV23-1 to TRBJ2-4, with a possible D match to TRBD2 (5 bases). TRBV23-1 is sorted into the ORF group, with uncertain function. The CDR3 extends over 18 amino acids. The V and J ends lost 5 bases and 0 bases respectively, with 20 bases between them. CDR3 nucleotide sequence: TGCGCCAGCAGTTTAACGGGATCGTTTCTACTAGCCAAAAACATTCAGTACTTC. It specifies CASSLTGSFLLAKNIQYF.

The chain couples TRBV29-1 to TRBJ2-3, with a possible D match to TRBD1 (6 bases). Trimming shortened V by 7 bases and J by 4 bases, and 15 bases separated the two germline ends. Germline V gene sequence: CDR1 SQVTM, CDR2 ANQGSEA. The CDR3 runs 13 residues. The chain's CDR3 is CSAVQGKADTQYF. The CDR3 DNA sequence: TGCAGCGCGGTACAGGGTAAGGCAGATACGCAGTATTTT.

Only a few counts were recorded for this clone. The rearrangement links TRBV19 to TRBJ1-2; a weak D match, TRBD1 (5 bases). The V gene lost 7 bases and the J gene lost 2 bases, with 8 bases spanning the gap. The CDR3 runs to 12 residues. CDR1 LNHDA and CDR2 SQIVND come from the germline V gene (reference sequence). Written as DNA, the CDR3 is TGTGCCAGTACTACAGGCAACTATGGCTACACCTTC. Protein product: CASTTGNYGYTF.

The rearrangement joins TRBV4-1 to TRBJ2-2; tentative D call: TRBD1 (5 bases). The V gene lost 1 base and the J gene lost 3 bases, with 12 bases spanning the gap. The CDR3 is 16 residues long. Germline loops: CDR1 MGHRA, CDR2 YSYEKL. For the CDR3, the DNA is TGCGCCAGCAGCCAAGTTTATGACAGCTACACCGGGGAGCTGTTTTTT. This codes for CASSQVYDSYTGELFF.

The V call is TRBV6-5, the J call TRBJ2-1; 7 bases line up with TRBD1. This CDR3 has 14 residues. Germline values: CDR1 MNHEY, CDR2 SVGAGI. V dropped 6 bases and J dropped 8; count of bases not matched to a gene: 10. DNA for the CDR3: TGTGCCAGCAGCAATGCAGGGGGTTCGCATGAGCAGTTCTTC. Its protein is CASSNAGGSHEQFF.

This clone has a single count. This rearrangement joins TRBV4-2 to TRBJ2-6, with 8 bases that match TRBD1. The germline V gene has CDR1 LGHNA and CDR2 YNFKEQ. The CDR3 contains 21 residues. Unmatched junction bases numbered 17, after V lost 4 bases and J lost 0 bases. CDR3 in amino acids: CASSPESPLQGVYSGANVLTF. CDR3 nucleotide sequence: TGTGCCAGCAGCCCCGAATCCCCTTTACAGGGGGTGTACTCTGGGGCCAACGTCCTGACTTTC.

The V gene is TRBV7-8, the J gene TRBJ2-1; tentative D call: TRBD2 (5 bases). The ends were cut back, 5 bases at V and 6 bases at J, with 20 bases in the middle. This CDR3 has 16 amino acids. The germline CDR1 and CDR2 sequences are SGHVS and FQNEAQ. In nucleotides, the CDR3 is TGTGCCAGCAGCCCAGTTGAGGGAGCGAATGTCAATGAGCAGTTCTTC. This encodes CASSPVEGANVNEQFF.